This T cell receptor (beta chain) was observed in a study of blood T cell repertoires in COVID-19. About the study: Sites across the United States, Italy and Spain contributed samples from acute and convalescent COVID-19. T cells, B-cell-depleted T cells, or PBMCs provided the cDNA or gDNA that served as material.

Two negative PCRs, clearance, or symptom resolution had been documented for recovered Cohort 3 donors. Germline V lookup: CDR1 SNHLY, CDR2 FYNNEI. This CDR3 is 15 amino acids long. The V segment lost 10 bases and the J segment 3 bases; nucleotides outside the gene matches: 4. Method: immunoSEQ multiplex PCR; TCRdb's copy keeps in-frame clones and lacks some. The table has 110,000 to 150,000 clones, around 82% seen once. The genes are TRBV2 and TRBJ2-6, with 12 nucleotides matching TRBD1. The source is a woman in her forties or fifties who had recovered from COVID-19. Sample: PBMCs or T cells enriched from blood (not recorded which). CDR3 nucleotide sequence: TGTGCCATCCGGGACAGGGGGCATGGGGCCAACGTCCTGACTTTC. As protein: CAIRDRGHGANVLTF.